This T cell receptor (beta chain) was captured by sequencing in a study of type 1 and type 2 diabetes patients. Amplification started from genomic DNA. Multiplex PCR with 30 forward and 13 reverse primers amplified the TCR beta CDR3. One entry per CDR3 protein, called by TCRdb with MiXCR from the multiplex PCR reads. The sample includes 250,000 or so distinct CDR3 sequences, around 50% seen only once; the top ten take roughly 13%. CDR1 is KGHDR, CDR2 SFDVKD, per germline. The V and J ends lost 3 bases and 0 bases respectively, with 8 bases between them. This CDR3 region has 15 residues. This clonotype was counted a few times.

Source material: peripheral blood mononuclear cells (PBMCs). This sequence joins TRBV24-1 and TRBJ2-1; D not resolved. This clonotype was obtained from a man aged 18 to 35 with type 2 diabetes. The CDR3 sequence is CATSDGLNSYNEQFF. CDR3 nucleotide sequence: TGTGCCACCAGTGATGGCTTGAACTCCTACAATGAGCAGTTCTTC.